This T cell receptor beta chain was obtained from a study of shared clonotypes between healthy human individuals. Study as a whole: For every donor, three CD4 naive, three CD4 memory, two CD8 naive and one CD8 memory plates were used.

Evenly divided among several immunoSEQ plates was the genomic DNA of each subset. In the sorted-subset replicate PCRs, around 220 ng DNA, around 30,000 T cell genomes, was used. This table comes from immunoSEQ multiplex PCR, and its TCRdb copy is limited to in-frame clones, with some not included. The sample gives about 2.1 million clones, around 93% of which show up once; around 1.8% is in the top ten. Broader study findings: All-four-donor shared clonotypes had higher generation probabilities than non-shared clonotypes did.

This clone has a handful of counts. Its antigen is unknown. The CDR3 is made up of 14 amino acids. With 0 bases removed from V and 3 bases from J, the gap between germline ends came to 5 bases. Germline V gene sequence: CDR1 SGHAT, CDR2 FQNNGV. Naive-designated CD8 cells lacked CD45RO, were positively enriched for CCR7, and omitted terminally differentiated effector memory CD45RA+ cells. Sequenced material: naive CD8+ T cells from PBMCs. The sequence derives from a man aged 18 to 30 in good health. Some clones in this sample may be carry-over from other donors' samples. The rearrangement joins TRBV11-2 to TRBJ2-2; D remains unclear. As DNA, the CDR3 is TGTGCCAGCAGCTTAGATTCGTACACCGGGGAGCTGTTTTTT. It is translated as CASSLDSYTGELFF.